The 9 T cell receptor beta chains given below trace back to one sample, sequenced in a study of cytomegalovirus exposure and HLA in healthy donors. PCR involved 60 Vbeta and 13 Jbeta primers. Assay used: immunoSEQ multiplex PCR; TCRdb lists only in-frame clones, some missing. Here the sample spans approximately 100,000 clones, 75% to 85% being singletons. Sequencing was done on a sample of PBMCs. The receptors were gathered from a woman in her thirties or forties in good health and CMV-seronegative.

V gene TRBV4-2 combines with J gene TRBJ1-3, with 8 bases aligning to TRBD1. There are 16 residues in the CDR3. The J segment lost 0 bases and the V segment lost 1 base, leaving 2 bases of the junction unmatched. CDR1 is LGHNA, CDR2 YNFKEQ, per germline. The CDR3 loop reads CASSQAGGPSGNTIYF. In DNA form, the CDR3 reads TGTGCCAGCAGCCAAGCAGGGGGCCCCTCTGGAAACACCATATATTTT.

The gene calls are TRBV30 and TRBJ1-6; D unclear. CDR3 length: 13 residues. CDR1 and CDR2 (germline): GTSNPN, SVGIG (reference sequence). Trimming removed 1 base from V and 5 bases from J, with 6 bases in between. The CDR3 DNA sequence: TGTGCCTGGAGTGGCGGGGATAATTCACCCCTCCACTTT. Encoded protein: CAWSGGDNSPLHF.

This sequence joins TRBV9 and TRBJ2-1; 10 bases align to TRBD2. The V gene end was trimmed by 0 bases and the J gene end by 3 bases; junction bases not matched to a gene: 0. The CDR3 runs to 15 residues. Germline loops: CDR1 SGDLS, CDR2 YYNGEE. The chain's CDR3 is CASSVVAGGYNEQFF. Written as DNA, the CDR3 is TGTGCCAGCAGCGTAGTAGCGGGGGGCTACAATGAGCAGTTCTTC.

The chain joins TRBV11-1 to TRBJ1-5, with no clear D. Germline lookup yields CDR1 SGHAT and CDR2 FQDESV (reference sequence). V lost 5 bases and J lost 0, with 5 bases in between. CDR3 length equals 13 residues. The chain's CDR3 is CASSVNSNQPQHF. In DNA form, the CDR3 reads TGTGCCAGCAGCGTAAATAGCAATCAGCCCCAGCATTTT.

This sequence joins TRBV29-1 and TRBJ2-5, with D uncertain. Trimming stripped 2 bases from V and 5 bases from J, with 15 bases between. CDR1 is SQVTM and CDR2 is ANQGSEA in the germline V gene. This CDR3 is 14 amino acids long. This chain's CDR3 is CSVEPWRVKETQYF. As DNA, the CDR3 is TGCAGCGTTGAACCTTGGAGAGTGAAGGAGACCCAGTACTTC.

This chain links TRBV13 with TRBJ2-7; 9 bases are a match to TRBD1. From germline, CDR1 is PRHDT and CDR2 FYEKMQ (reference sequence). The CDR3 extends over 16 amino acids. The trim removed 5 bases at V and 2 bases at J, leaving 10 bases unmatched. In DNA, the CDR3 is TGTGCCAGCAGCCAAGGGACAGGGACGGGTCCCTACGAGCAGTACTTC. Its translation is CASSQGTGTGPYEQYF.

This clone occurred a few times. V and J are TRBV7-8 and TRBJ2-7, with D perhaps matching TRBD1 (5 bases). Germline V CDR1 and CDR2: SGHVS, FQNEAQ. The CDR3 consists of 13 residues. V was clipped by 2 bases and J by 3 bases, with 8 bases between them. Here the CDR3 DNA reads TGTGCCAGCAGCTTAACAGGCCTCTACGAGCAGTACTTC. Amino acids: CASSLTGLYEQYF.

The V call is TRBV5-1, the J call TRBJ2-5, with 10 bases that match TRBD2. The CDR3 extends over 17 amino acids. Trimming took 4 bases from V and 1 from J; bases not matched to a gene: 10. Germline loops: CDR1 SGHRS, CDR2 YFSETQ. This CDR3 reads CASSIAGASGGQETQYF. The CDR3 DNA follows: TGCGCCAGCAGCATAGCCGGGGCTAGCGGGGGCCAAGAGACCCAGTACTTC.

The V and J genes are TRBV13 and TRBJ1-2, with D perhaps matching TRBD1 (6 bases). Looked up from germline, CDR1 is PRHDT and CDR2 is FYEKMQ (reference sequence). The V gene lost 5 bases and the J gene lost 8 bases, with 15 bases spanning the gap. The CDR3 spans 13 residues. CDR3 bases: TGTGCCAGCAGCGTGACAGGTGGTCAAGGCTACACCTTC. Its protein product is CASSVTGGQGYTF.